This T cell receptor beta chain derives from a study of T cell responses to AZD1222 COVID-19 vaccine. This CDR3 region has 16 residues. Per germline, CDR1 SGHTA and CDR2 FQGNSA. Trimming pared 0 bases from V and 12 bases from J, leaving 21 bases between. The repertoire was sequenced with immunoSEQ multiplex PCR; TCRdb's copy has only in-frame clones and lacks some. The table shows about 120,000 clones, with about 90% occurring only once. The rearrangement joins TRBV7-2 to TRBJ1-5; a possible D gene is TRBD1 (5 bases). The sequence derives from an adult in good health. The sample here was peripheral blood, taken on day 0 of AZD1222 vaccination. CDR3 sequence (DNA): TGTGCCAGCAGCTTAGCGCAGGGTGTTCTGGGTCATGTCCAGCATTTT. It codes for CASSLAQGVLGHVQHF.